This T cell receptor (beta chain) originates from a study of T-cell memory formation after mild COVID-19. There are 13 residues in the CDR3. The V gene end was trimmed by 4 bases and the J gene end by 5 bases; junction bases not matched to a gene: 5. Germline-derived CDR1 and CDR2 are DFQATT and SNEGSKA (reference sequence). Findings and limits, study-wide: CD4+ clones that contracted lay mainly in CM and EM; CD8+ ones lay in EMRA. Nothing confirmed that second-wave clones peaking on day 37 were specific for SARS-CoV-2. Memory from before infection featured some responding clones, which suggests cross-reactive memory joined. Later expanders leaned CD4+, whereas day 15 to 85 contracting clones were balanced CD4/CD8.

TCRdb reprocessed the 5' RACE reads with MiXCR, giving one entry per CDR3 protein. The sample consists of 150,000 to 200,000 distinct CDR3 sequences, about a fifth of them appearing once. This clonotype was seen a few times. Its specificity is not known. This TCR was sampled from an adult woman who had mild COVID-19 (a few samples of this study predate the infection). Cell type and time point are not known. The sequenced material came from PBMCs or a T cell subset sorted from them (not recorded which). The chain recombines TRBV20-1 with TRBJ2-7; the match to TRBD1 covers 10 bases. The CDR3, as DNA: TGCAGTGCTAATGACAGGGGGCGCCACGAGCAGTACTTC. Its translation: CSANDRGRHEQYF.